Described below is a single T cell receptor (beta chain) sequence and its context. The target antigen is unknown. Sequence at one end of the junction differs from germline and may be a read error. This sample is part of a study of cytomegalovirus exposure and HLA in healthy donors. Broader study findings: Among TCR beta chains of equal frequency, HLA-associated ones were more clonally expanded in a later analysis. Some segments of the V type, notably TRBV6-2 and TRBV6-3, were excluded as indistinguishable.

The CDR3 loop spans 13 amino acids. Germline CDR1 and CDR2: SSHAT and FNYEAQ (reference sequence). PCR primers comprised 60 Vbeta and 13 Jbeta primers. Some clones are missing from TCRdb's copy, which holds only in-frame ones; the method was immunoSEQ multiplex PCR. The sample lists 200,000 to 250,000 clones, 82% seen once, with around 5.4% in the top ten. This TCR was recovered from a middle-aged woman in good health and CMV-seropositive. Sequences were obtained from PBMCs. The V and J genes are TRBV7-7 and TRBJ1-1, with 7 bases matching TRBD1. In DNA form, the CDR3 reads TGTGCTAGCAGCCGGGACAGCAACACTGAAGCTTTCTTT. Protein sequence: CASSRDSNTEAFF.